Reported below is one T cell receptor (beta chain). The antigen remains unidentified. The donors gave bone marrow, and they were healthy. These data come from a study of cytomegalovirus exposure and HLA in healthy donors. For the study at large: An early release of data contained 75 million to 100 million unique TCRs, which came from HLA-typed donors. There were 300 to 400 genotyped donors. Of these, 81% fell in the genetic ancestry cluster associated with self-reported Caucasian donors.

The germline V gene has CDR1 SGHDT and CDR2 YYEEEE. V lost 1 base and J lost 7, with 9 bases in between. The CDR3 length is 13 residues. Overall study results and limits: By a later analysis, the bulk of CMV-associated TCR beta chains appeared HLA-restricted.

Primers for the PCR totalled 60 Vbeta and 13 Jbeta. Sequenced by immunoSEQ multiplex PCR; TCRdb stores in-frame clones only, minus some. The sample shows some 74,000 clones, 65% to 80% of them seen only once. The V gene is TRBV5-6, the J gene TRBJ2-1; D ambiguous. The receptor's source is a man between 40 and 49 years old in good health and CMV-seropositive. Sequenced: PBMCs. The CDR3 DNA is TGTGCCAGCAGCTTGCTGTCGCAGAATGAGCAGTTCTTC. Protein: CASSLLSQNEQFF. Complete variable domain (other parts from reference TRBV5-6 and TRBJ2-1): DAGVTQSPTHLIKTRGQQVTLRCSPKSGHDTVSWYQQALGQGPQFIFQYYEEEERQRGNFPDRFSGHQFPNYSSELNVNALLLGDSALYLCASSLLSQNEQFFGPGTRLTVL.